The 15 T cell receptor beta chains presented below share a single source sample, sequenced in a study of blood T cells in healthy people across ages. For the second PCR, which ran for about 6 to 12 cycles, a sample-barcoded 5' primer and a J-beta primer mix were used. TCRdb used MiXCR to reprocess the 5' RACE reads, holding one entry per CDR3 protein. The sample includes 1.5 million to 2 million distinct CDR3 sequences, roughly 30% of them seen just once. Sequenced sample: blood. The receptor set was obtained from a woman under 40 in good health.

This clonotype was seen at least ten times. The chain carries TRBV6-2 or TRBV6-3 and TRBJ2-7; D ambiguous. CDR3 length: 12 residues. V was trimmed by 0 bases and J by 7 bases, leaving 7 bases between them. In germline, CDR1 is MNHEY, CDR2 SVGEGT. CDR3 coding DNA: TGTGCCAGCAGTTACTCGATGACTGAGCAGTACTTC. It specifies CASSYSMTEQYF.

The J gene is TRBJ2-5, the V gene TRBV14; 7 bases fit TRBD2. Near its end, the DNA agrees better with TRBJ2-7, so the J call may be wrong. The CDR3 covers 15 residues. The germline gives CDR1 SGHDN, CDR2 FVKESK. This chain's CDR3 is CASSPLWEGPYEQYF. CDR3 nucleotide sequence: TGTGCCAGCAGCCCCCTGTGGGAGGGGCCCTACGAGCAGTACTTC.

Worth noting for this clonotype: A much larger clonotype is one base distant, so this may be a read error. This chain links TRBV20-1 with TRBJ2-1; D is uncertain. Germline V CDR1 and CDR2: DFQATT, SNEGSKA (reference sequence). The CDR3 has 16 residues. The CDR3 loop reads CGARDRPSANYNEQFF. In DNA form, the CDR3 reads TGCGGTGCTAGAGATCGCCCCTCCGCCAACTACAATGAGCAGTTCTTC.

This chain joins TRBV3-1 and TRBJ2-3; 9 bases align to TRBD2. V lost 4 bases and J lost 8; bases outside the gene matches: 7. CDR1 is LGHDT and CDR2 is YNNKEL in the germline V gene (reference sequence). There are 14 residues in the CDR3. In DNA, the CDR3 is TGTGCCAGCAGCCCGGCGGGGGGGCAAGCTACGCAGTATTTT. Translated: CASSPAGGQATQYF.

This chain joins TRBV3-1 and TRBJ1-2; no clear D. This CDR3 has 13 amino acids. Germline V gene lookup returns CDR1 LGHDT and CDR2 YNNKEL (reference sequence). The V gene lost 6 bases and the J gene lost 3 bases, with 11 bases spanning the gap. CDR3 DNA: TGTGCCAGCAGTAGCGTCCCAGACTATGGCTACACCTTC. This gives the protein CASSSVPDYGYTF. Full variable domain (outside the CDR3, taken from reference TRBV3-1 and TRBJ1-2): DTAVSQTPKYLVTQMGNDKSIKCEQNLGHDTMYWYKQDSKKFLKIMFSYNNKELIINETVPNRFSPKSPDKAHLNLHINSLELGDSAVYFCASSSVPDYGYTFGSGTRLTVV.

This clonotype has just a few counts. CDR3 DNA sequence: TGCGCCAGCAGCTCAACTAGCGGGGTCCTCAATGAGCAGTTCTTC. This encodes CASSSTSGVLNEQFF. The genes are TRBV5-1 and TRBJ2-1, with TRBD2 matching 10 bases. The V segment lost 3 bases and the J segment 6 bases; nucleotides outside the gene matches: 6. Germline-derived CDR1 and CDR2 are SGHRS and YFSETQ. The CDR3 contains 15 residues.

This clonotype was observed many times. The chain employs TRBV4-3 and TRBJ1-2, with D uncertain. The CDR3 contains 13 residues. Germline assignment: CDR1 LGHNA and CDR2 YSLEER. The V end lost 0 bases, the J end lost 7 bases, and 9 bases lay between the germline ends. CDR3 bases: TGCGCCAGCAGCCAAGACGGGCAGAGTGGCTACACCTTC. This sequence encodes CASSQDGQSGYTF.

This clonotype was observed at least ten times. The CDR3 spells CASSLTSADTQYF. DNA for the CDR3: TGTGCCAGCAGCTTAACGTCGGCAGATACGCAGTATTTT. The chain is built from TRBV7-3 and TRBJ2-3; D gene unclear. The CDR3 totals 13 residues. Trimming took off 0 bases at V and 4 bases at J, with 5 bases between the two ends. Germline V lookup: CDR1 SGHTA, CDR2 FQGTGA.

The rearrangement links TRBV12-3 or TRBV12-4 to TRBJ2-5, with D maybe TRBD2 (6 bases). The CDR3 has 16 residues. The V end was cut by 0 bases, the J end by 2 bases, with 13 bases between. Written as DNA, the CDR3 is TGTGCCAGCAGTTTAGCGCGAGCGGGCCCTCAAGAGACCCAGTACTTC. It is translated as CASSLARAGPQETQYF.

This clonotype showed up just once. The CDR3 loop is CASSVTMNTGELFF. CDR3 coding DNA: TGTGCCAGCAGCGTAACTATGAACACCGGGGAGCTGTTTTTT. The gene calls are TRBV9 and TRBJ2-2; D gene uncertain. Trimming shortened V by 1 base and J by 1 base, and 5 bases separated the two germline ends. Germline CDR1 is SGDLS and CDR2 is YYNGEE. The CDR3 loop spans 14 amino acids.

The rearrangement links TRBV7-9 to TRBJ1-2, with 8 nucleotides matching TRBD1. Germline V gives CDR1 SEHNR, CDR2 FQNEAQ (reference sequence). Trimming at V came to 5 bases and at J to 8 bases, leaving 13 bases not matched to a gene. The CDR3 runs to 15 residues. CDR3 nucleotide sequence: TGTGCCAGCAGCCCAGGACAGGGTCTGGATCAAGGCTACACCTTC. Its protein is CASSPGQGLDQGYTF.

A note on this clonotype: Possible read error: a much larger clone is one base away. The gene calls are TRBV6-5 and TRBJ1-5; D is undetermined. This CDR3 is 13 amino acids long. Germline assignment: CDR1 MNHEY and CDR2 SVGAGI. CDR3 bases: TGTGCCAGCAGCCGGAATAGCAATCAGCCCCGGCATTTT. It codes for CASSRNSNQPRHF.

Only a few counts were recorded for this clonotype. The chain employs TRBV9 and TRBJ2-3, with D possibly TRBD1 on 6 matching bases. Trimming shortened V by 0 bases and J by 5 bases, and 7 bases separated the two germline ends. The CDR3 contains 13 residues. CDR1 is SGDLS and CDR2 is YYNGEE in the germline V gene. CDR3 protein: CASSVAGVDTQYF. The CDR3, as DNA: TGTGCCAGCAGCGTAGCAGGGGTAGATACGCAGTATTTT.

This chain joins TRBV6-6 and TRBJ2-1; a weak D match, TRBD1 (6 bases). Germline CDR1 reads MNHNY; CDR2 reads SVGAGI (reference sequence). Trimming left V 2 bases short and J 7 bases short, with 9 bases between. CDR3 length: 13 residues. The CDR3 here is CASSYGTLNEQFF. As DNA, the CDR3 is TGTGCCAGCAGTTACGGGACACTTAATGAGCAGTTCTTC.

This clonotype was detected many times. The chain joins TRBV4-3 to TRBJ2-3; D is possibly TRBD2 (5 bases). Trimming pared 0 bases from V and 6 bases from J, leaving 13 bases between. The CDR3 is 15 residues long. Looked up from germline, CDR1 is LGHNA and CDR2 is YSLEER. CDR3 bases: TGCGCCAGCAGCCAAGAAGGGAACTTAGCGGATACGCAGTATTTT. Its protein is CASSQEGNLADTQYF.